These 7 T cell receptor beta chains came from one sample sequenced in a study of blood T cell repertoires in COVID-19 (dated by TCRdb to 2020 to 2022). Libraries were constructed by the immunoSEQ multiplex PCR assay. In TCRdb, the immuneACCESS table is reduced to in-frame sequences with V and J assigned. These tables do not hold every clone; where another copy was compared, an unresolved V gene accounts for under half, and the others remain unexplained. This sample has approximately 290,000 clones in its table, and around nine tenths of those were observed once. The ten largest clones take up around 0.84% of the sample. The sequencing sample was made of peripheral blood. All receptors come from a young man with acute or convalescent COVID-19.

The chain is built from TRBV19 and TRBJ2-4; D might be TRBD1 (6 bases). The CDR3 covers 14 residues. The V end lost 5 bases, the J end lost 1 base, and 9 bases lay between the germline ends. CDR1 and CDR2 (germline): LNHDA, SQIVND (reference sequence). CDR3 nucleotides: TGTGCCAGTAGTCAAACAGGGGCCAAAAACATTCAGTACTTC. Translated: CASSQTGAKNIQYF. Together with reference TRBV19 and TRBJ2-4, the CDR3 gives the full variable domain: DGGITQSPKYLFRKEGQNVTLSCEQNLNHDAMYWYRQDPGQGLRLIYYSQIVNDFQKGDIAEGYSVSREKKESFPLTVTSAQKNPTAFYLCASSQTGAKNIQYFGAGTRLSVL.

V is TRBV7-9 and J is TRBJ1-6; TRBD1 might be the D (6 bases). The V end was cut by 2 bases, the J end by 8 bases, with 13 bases between. Germline CDR1 SEHNR, CDR2 FQNEAQ (reference sequence). This CDR3 comprises 15 residues. CDR3 nucleotides: TGTGCCAGCAGCTTAACCGAGGGGGATTATTCACCCCTCCACTTT. Encoded protein: CASSLTEGDYSPLHF. The full variable domain, completed using reference TRBV7-9 and TRBJ1-6, is DTGVSQNPRHKITKRGQNVTFRCDPISEHNRLYWYRQTLGQGPEFLTYFQNEAQLEKSRLLSDRFSAERPKGSFSTLEIQRTEQGDSAMYLCASSLTEGDYSPLHFGNGTRLTVT.

The rearrangement joins TRBV7-9 to TRBJ2-7, with TRBD2 as a possible D gene (5 bases). CDR3 length: 14 residues. Trimming shortened V by 5 bases and J by 2 bases, and 13 bases separated the two germline ends. Germline lookup yields CDR1 SEHNR and CDR2 FQNEAQ (reference sequence). For the CDR3, the DNA is TGTGCCAGCAGCCCGGACCTAGCCCCCTACGAGCAGTACTTC. Amino acids: CASSPDLAPYEQYF.

The chain employs TRBV30 and TRBJ2-5; tentatively, D is TRBD1 (6 bases). The CDR3 runs 14 residues. Germline V lookup: CDR1 GTSNPN, CDR2 SVGIG (reference sequence). With 1 base removed from V and 0 bases from J, the gap between germline ends came to 9 bases. The chain's CDR3 is CAWSAGVNQETQYF. The CDR3 bases are TGTGCCTGGAGTGCAGGGGTCAACCAAGAGACCCAGTACTTC.

This clone was seen once. The chain's CDR3 is CASSPQELIQGSNEKLFF. The CDR3 nucleotides are TGTGCCAGCAGCCCCCAAGAGTTGATCCAGGGAAGTAATGAAAAACTGTTTTTT. This chain uses TRBV14 with TRBJ1-4; a weak D match, TRBD1 (5 bases). With 4 bases removed from V and 4 bases from J, the gap between germline ends came to 22 bases. Germline V gene data show CDR1 as SGHDN and CDR2 as FVKESK. The CDR3 is made up of 18 amino acids.

The gene calls are TRBV27 and TRBJ1-6; D possibly corresponds to TRBD1 (5 bases). CDR3 size: 13 residues. V lost 6 bases to trimming and J lost 8 bases, with 11 bases between them. Germline CDR1 is MNHEY and CDR2 is SMNVEV (reference sequence). The CDR3 DNA follows: TGTGCCAGCAGGTCGCAGGGTTATTCACCCCTCCACTTT. Translating gives CASRSQGYSPLHF.

The chain is built from TRBV19 and TRBJ1-3; no firm D call. This CDR3 spans 15 amino acids. In germline, CDR1 is LNHDA, CDR2 SQIVND (reference sequence). V lost 3 bases to trimming and J lost 4 bases, with 13 bases between them. CDR3 coding DNA: TGTGCCAGTAGTATCCAGATACTGAGGGGAAACACCATATATTTT. It encodes CASSIQILRGNTIYF. The whole variable domain, filled in from reference TRBV19 and TRBJ1-3, reads DGGITQSPKYLFRKEGQNVTLSCEQNLNHDAMYWYRQDPGQGLRLIYYSQIVNDFQKGDIAEGYSVSREKKESFPLTVTSAQKNPTAFYLCASSIQILRGNTIYFGEGSWLTVV.